Below are 18 T cell receptor beta chains sequenced from a single sample in a study of molecular identifiers for immune sequencing clone quantification. MiXCR, run by TCRdb on the PCR reads, gives a single entry per CDR3 protein. The table lists hundreds of thousands of distinct CDR3 sequences, about a fifth of them singletons, with 0.7% to 0.9% in the top ten. What was sequenced was naive CD8+ T cells from blood, with Jurkat cell RNA spiked in. Subset: FACS-sorted CD8+CD4-CCR7+CD45RA+ naive T cells. The source is a human donor in good health. Some libraries in this study had Jurkat cell RNA spiked in.

This clonotype was counted ten times or more. The rearrangement uses TRBV7-6 and TRBJ1-4, with 10 bases aligning to TRBD1. V trimming: 4 bases; J trimming: 3 bases; junction bases outside the gene matches: 11. In germline, CDR1 is SGHVS, CDR2 FNYEAQ. The CDR3 covers 18 residues. CDR3 sequence: CASSSGGGTGAANEKLFF. CDR3 nucleotides: TGTGCCAGCAGCTCCGGAGGAGGGACAGGGGCGGCTAATGAAAAACTGTTTTTT.

As to this clonotype: Since a much larger clone is just one base distant, this may be a read error. The rearrangement uses TRBV6-1 and TRBJ2-7; D unclear. Trimming took off 2 bases at V and 6 bases at J, with 8 bases between the two ends. The CDR3 is made up of 12 amino acids. Germline assignment: CDR1 MNHNS and CDR2 SASEGT. CDR3 bases: TGTGCCAGCAGTGAAAGGTGCTCCGAGCAGTACTTC. Protein sequence: CASSERCSEQYF.

This clonotype showed up many times. This chain uses TRBV12-3 or TRBV12-4 with TRBJ2-3; D gene unclear. The V gene lost 4 bases and the J gene lost 2 bases, with 10 bases spanning the gap. The CDR3 runs to 14 residues. CDR3 protein: CASSSMGPTDTQYF. The CDR3 coding sequence is TGTGCCAGCAGTTCTATGGGTCCCACAGATACGCAGTATTTT.

This clonotype was observed many times. V usage is TRBV4-1 and J usage is TRBJ1-1; D is ambiguous. The V end was cut by 5 bases, the J end by 6 bases, with 13 bases between. CDR3 length equals 13 residues. Germline V gene lookup returns CDR1 MGHRA and CDR2 YSYEKL. The CDR3 region is CASSGREAAEAFF. In nucleotides, the CDR3 is TGCGCCAGCAGCGGGCGGGAGGCAGCTGAAGCTTTCTTT.

The table lists this clonotype with many counts. The V call is TRBV29-1, the J call TRBJ2-4; the D gene is possibly TRBD1 (5 bases). CDR1 and CDR2 (germline): SQVTM, ANQGSEA. There are 13 residues in the CDR3. Trimming stripped 4 bases from V and 5 bases from J, with 12 bases between. CDR3 nucleotide sequence: TGCAGCGTTGGAGTCGACAGCGAAAACATTCAGTACTTC. Its protein is CSVGVDSENIQYF.

Worth noting for this clonotype: This may be a read error: a much more frequent sequence differs by one nucleotide. The chain links TRBV12-5 to TRBJ2-7, with D unclear. CDR3 length: 12 residues. From germline, CDR1 is LGHNT and CDR2 FRNRAP. Trimming shortened V by 6 bases and J by 3 bases, and 9 bases separated the two germline ends. CDR3 in amino acids: CASGPDRYEQYF. Written as DNA, the CDR3 is TGTGCTAGTGGCCCGGACCGCTACGAGCAGTACTTC.

This clonotype was picked up many times. The gene calls are TRBV20-1 and TRBJ1-6; no reliable D call. The CDR3 sequence is 14 residues long. Looked up from germline, CDR1 is DFQATT and CDR2 is SNEGSKA (reference sequence). As DNA, the CDR3 is TGCAGGGGTGTGGGGTCGGGGTATAATTCACCCCTCCACTTT. Its translation is CRGVGSGYNSPLHF.

V usage is TRBV27 and J usage is TRBJ2-7; D unclear. Between the trimmed V and J ends, which lost 4 bases and 6 bases, there was a span of 16 bases. Germline lookup yields CDR1 MNHEY and CDR2 SMNVEV (reference sequence). This CDR3 region has 14 residues. The CDR3, as DNA: TGTGCCAGCAGTTCGGCCCCAGGCTACTGCGAGCAGTACTTC. Its translation is CASSSAPGYCEQYF.

As to this clonotype: The conserved final phenylalanine or tryptophan is absent from the CDR3, which likely points to a read error. The genes are TRBV12-3 or TRBV12-4 and TRBJ2-1; TRBD1 or TRBD2 may be the D gene (5 bases each). The CDR3 extends over 14 amino acids. CDR3 nucleotide sequence: TGTGCCAACAGTTTATGGGGGACCTACAATGAGCAGTTCCTC. Residues: CANSLWGTYNEQFL.

On this clonotype itself: A clone one base away is much larger, so this may be a read error. This CDR3 is missing its conserved last phenylalanine or tryptophan, likely due to a read error. V usage is TRBV20-1 and J usage is TRBJ1-5; D is unresolved. Germline V CDR1 and CDR2: DFQATT, SNEGSKA (reference sequence). V lost 2 bases and J lost 4, with 12 bases in between. The CDR3 is 14 residues long. Here the CDR3 DNA reads TGCAGTGCTAGATTCGGCAGAATGAATCAGCCCCAGCATTCT. This encodes CSARFGRMNQPQHS.

This clonotype has at least ten counts. The genes are TRBV19 and TRBJ2-5; the match to TRBD1 covers 7 bases. Germline lookup yields CDR1 LNHDA and CDR2 SQIVND (reference sequence). The junction had 10 bases not matched to a gene; V was cut back by 5 bases and J by 4 bases. The CDR3 has 15 amino acids. The CDR3 sequence is CASSERDRQGETQYF. The CDR3 DNA sequence: TGTGCCAGTAGTGAAAGGGACCGACAGGGAGAGACCCAGTACTTC.

This clonotype was seen ten or more times. The chain carries TRBV29-1 and TRBJ1-2; 10 bases fit TRBD1. Germline CDR1 reads SQVTM; CDR2 reads ANQGSEA. V trimming: 8 bases; J trimming: 6 bases; junction bases outside the gene matches: 3. The CDR3 consists of 11 residues. CDR3 in DNA: TGCAGCTCGACAGGGGGCAATGGCTACACCTTC. This translates into CSSTGGNGYTF. The full variable domain, in which reference TRBV29-1 and TRBJ1-2 provide the parts outside the CDR3, is SAVISQKPSRDICQRGTSLTIQCQVDSQVTMMFWYRQQPGQSLTLIATANQGSEATYESGFVIDKFPISRPNLTFSTLTVSNMSPEDSSIYLCSSTGGNGYTFGSGTRLTVV.

At least ten counts were recorded for this clonotype. The chain is built from TRBV6-2 or TRBV6-3 and TRBJ1-2; possibly TRBD1 for D (5 bases). The CDR3 has 13 residues. Germline lookup yields CDR1 MNHEY and CDR2 SVGEGT. Trimming pared 7 bases from V and 0 bases from J, leaving 9 bases between. CDR3 bases: TGTGCCAGCACCGTGGGGGCTAACTATGGCTACACCTTC. It is translated as CASTVGANYGYTF.

This clonotype was recorded at least ten times. CDR3 sequence (DNA): TGCGCCAGCAGCTTGGAATCGGCTAATCAGCCCCAGCATTTT. Encoded protein: CASSLESANQPQHF. The rearrangement links TRBV5-1 to TRBJ1-5; no reliable D call. This CDR3 comprises 14 residues. Trimming removed 0 bases from V and 4 bases from J, with 8 bases in between. Germline CDR1 is SGHRS and CDR2 is YFSETQ.

This chain uses TRBV28 with TRBJ1-6; D is uncertain. Germline V gives CDR1 MDHEN, CDR2 SYDVKM. Deletions cut 3 bases from V and 0 bases from J, with 12 bases between. This CDR3 contains 17 residues. The chain's CDR3 is CASSFWAGSSYNSPLHF. CDR3 nucleotides: TGTGCCAGCAGTTTCTGGGCAGGCAGCTCCTATAATTCACCCCTCCACTTT.

At least ten counts were recorded for this clonotype. J is TRBJ2-1 and V is TRBV7-9; 9 nucleotides match TRBD1. Germline-derived CDR1 and CDR2 are SEHNR and FQNEAQ (reference sequence). Germline trimming cut 3 bases from V and 15 bases from J; bases unmatched to any gene: 6. The CDR3 contains 12 residues. The CDR3 DNA reads as TGTGCCAGCAGCTTCAGGGACAGGGTCGTGTTCTTC. Its translation is CASSFRDRVVFF. Full variable domain (rest looked up from reference TRBV7-9 and TRBJ2-1): DTGVSQNPRHKITKRGQNVTFRCDPISEHNRLYWYRQTLGQGPEFLTYFQNEAQLEKSRLLSDRFSAERPKGSFSTLEIQRTEQGDSAMYLCASSFRDRVVFFGPGTRLTVL.

This clonotype has a count of ten or more. The chain recombines TRBV7-9 with TRBJ2-3, with D perhaps matching TRBD1 (6 bases). The CDR3 covers 13 residues. Germline V gene sequence: CDR1 SEHNR, CDR2 FQNEAQ (reference sequence). The ends were cut back, 5 bases at V and 5 bases at J, with 11 bases in the middle. The chain's CDR3 is CASSRRDKDTQYF. Here the CDR3 DNA reads TGTGCCAGCAGCCGACGGGACAAAGATACGCAGTATTTT.

This clonotype was recorded at least ten times. V and J are TRBV4-1 and TRBJ1-5; 7 bases fit TRBD1. The CDR3 length is 15 residues. V lost 3 bases, J lost 4 bases, and 6 bases stayed unmatched. The germline gives CDR1 MGHRA, CDR2 YSYEKL. The DNA of the CDR3 is TGCGCCAGCAGCCAGTCGGGACAGATTAATCAGCCCCAGCATTTT. Translated: CASSQSGQINQPQHF.